Shown below are 30 T cell receptor beta chains from a single sample sequenced in a study of a mutant IDH1 vaccine in newly diagnosed glioma. Profiled with immunoSEQ multiplex PCR; TCRdb holds only in-frame clones, not every one. The table lists fewer than 75,000 clones, approximately 84% of them singletons. Described time point: week 11, during vaccination. Alongside topical imiquimod, each dose of vaccine comprised 300 ug of mutant IDH1 20-mer peptide. These receptors' targets are unknown. The material sequenced was PBMCs, taken from a glioma patient whose treatment included an IDH1 peptide vaccine. All receptors come from a woman in her forties or fifties with glioma.

The chain carries TRBV28 and TRBJ2-5; D is undetermined. The CDR3 is 11 amino acids. The V end lost 8 bases, the J end lost 8 bases, and 12 bases lay between the germline ends. The germline V gene encodes CDR1 MDHEN and CDR2 SYDVKM. Here the CDR3 reads CASGRPSTQYF. For the CDR3, the DNA is TGTGCCAGCGGGCGACCCTCAACCCAGTACTTC.

This chain connects TRBV2 to TRBJ2-2, with TRBD2 identical over 7 bases. The CDR3 consists of 13 residues. Germline CDR1 reads SNHLY; CDR2 reads FYNNEI. J gave up 4 bases and V 6 bases, and 2 bases lay outside the gene matches. The CDR3: CASRWEGTGELFF. As DNA, the CDR3 is TGTGCCAGCAGGTGGGAGGGCACCGGGGAGCTGTTTTTT. Full variable domain (missing parts from reference TRBV2 and TRBJ2-2): EPEVTQTPSHQVTQMGQEVILRCVPISNHLYFYWYRQILGQKVEFLVSFYNNEISEKSEIFDDQFSVERPDGSNFTLKIRSTKLEDSAMYFCASRWEGTGELFFGEGSRLTVL.

In this sample, this clone turned up once. The chain has TRBV19 and TRBJ2-7; maybe TRBD2 (5 bases). The CDR3 has 15 amino acids. Between the trimmed V and J ends, which lost 1 base and 0 bases, there was a span of 10 bases. Germline V CDR1 and CDR2: LNHDA, SQIVND (reference sequence). The CDR3 sequence: CASSIAPGSSYEQYF. The CDR3, as DNA: TGTGCCAGTAGTATAGCTCCGGGGAGCTCCTACGAGCAGTACTTC.

The chain is built from TRBV6-5 and TRBJ1-2, with no clear D. This CDR3 spans 15 amino acids. Trimming removed 0 bases at V and 2 bases at J, with 10 bases between. Germline values: CDR1 MNHEY, CDR2 SVGAGI. CDR3 nucleotides: TGTGCCAGCAGTTACTCGATCAGCCAGAACTATGGCTACACCTTC. This sequence encodes CASSYSISQNYGYTF.

This chain links TRBV18 with TRBJ1-4; a possible D gene is TRBD1 (5 bases). CDR3 size: 14 residues. Germline CDR1 KGHSH, CDR2 LQKENI. V was shortened by 5 bases and J by 4 bases, with 11 bases between the two germline ends. CDR3 DNA: TGTGCCAGCTCAACGACAGCCTTTAATGAAAAACTGTTTTTT. Amino acid sequence: CASSTTAFNEKLFF.

The chain uses TRBV11-2 and TRBJ2-7; a possible D gene is TRBD1 (6 bases). Germline-derived CDR1 and CDR2 are SGHAT and FQNNGV. CDR3 length: 17 amino acids. V was shortened by 5 bases and J by 3 bases, with 23 bases between the two germline ends. The DNA of the CDR3 is TGTGCCAGCAGCCCCACCGGGCTGGGGGCCTCAAACTACGAGCAGTACTTC. Translation: CASSPTGLGASNYEQYF.

V usage is TRBV19 and J usage is TRBJ1-3; 9 bases line up with TRBD1. Germline V gene data show CDR1 as LNHDA and CDR2 as SQIVND (reference sequence). V lost 10 bases and J lost 2; bases outside the gene matches: 6. The CDR3 runs to 14 residues. The CDR3 reads CATRQGGTGNTIYF. In DNA form, the CDR3 reads TGTGCCACCCGACAGGGGGGAACTGGAAACACCATATATTTT.

This chain connects TRBV6-5 to TRBJ2-7, with TRBD1 identical over 11 bases. The CDR3 is 14 residues long. V shed 5 bases, J shed 5 bases, and the junction held 5 bases outside the gene matches. CDR1 and CDR2 (germline): MNHEY, SVGAGI. The CDR3 reads CASSPLDRGHEQYF. Here the CDR3 DNA reads TGTGCCAGCAGTCCACTGGACAGGGGGCACGAGCAGTACTTC.

This clone was counted only a few times. The V and J genes are TRBV19 and TRBJ1-2; weak D call: TRBD1 (5 bases). Germline V lookup: CDR1 LNHDA, CDR2 SQIVND (reference sequence). The CDR3 has 14 residues. The V and J ends lost 7 bases and 4 bases respectively, with 16 bases between them. DNA of the CDR3: TGTGCCAGTACCACCGGAGGGGCGGGCTATGGCTACACCTTC. This gives the protein CASTTGGAGYGYTF.

The V and J genes are TRBV27 and TRBJ1-6; D is unresolved. Germline lookup yields CDR1 MNHEY and CDR2 SMNVEV (reference sequence). The CDR3 extends over 14 amino acids. Trimming took off 6 bases at V and 0 bases at J, with 6 bases between the two ends. CDR3 sequence (DNA): TGTGCCAGCAGAGAGAGCTCCTATAATTCACCCCTCCACTTT. Residues: CASRESSYNSPLHF.

Judged by abundance, this clone is medium-sized. Additional DNA sequences in this sample encode the identical CDR3. The chain carries TRBV7-9 and TRBJ1-2; no clear D gene. The CDR3 is 13 residues long. Germline CDR1 SEHNR, CDR2 FQNEAQ (reference sequence). V gave up 2 bases and J gave up 1 base, with 5 bases separating them. The CDR3: CASSLPNNYGYTF. The CDR3 DNA follows: TGTGCCAGCAGCTTACCGAATAACTATGGCTACACCTTC.

The rearrangement joins TRBV5-1 to TRBJ1-4; 8 bases are a match to TRBD1. Looked up from germline, CDR1 is SGHRS and CDR2 is YFSETQ. The CDR3 contains 16 residues. V was clipped by 2 bases and J by 4 bases; unmatched bases: 7. The CDR3 bases are TGCGCCAGCAGCTTCGGGACAGGAGTTGATAATGAAAAACTGTTTTTT. Translating it yields CASSFGTGVDNEKLFF.

The chain is built from TRBV7-8 and TRBJ1-1; the match to TRBD1 covers 7 bases. J lost 5 bases, V lost 6 bases, and 6 bases had no gene match. Germline CDR1 SGHVS, CDR2 FQNEAQ. CDR3 length: 13 residues. The CDR3 DNA is TGTGCCAGCAGTTTTCAGGGGGGGACTGAAGCTTTCTTT. It encodes CASSFQGGTEAFF. Variable domain in full (rest from reference TRBV7-8 and TRBJ1-1): GAGVSQSPRYKVAKRGQDVALRCDPISGHVSLFWYQQALGQGPEFLTYFQNEAQLDKSGLPSDRFFAERPEGSVSTLKIQRTQQEDSAVYLCASSFQGGTEAFFGQGTRLTVV.

The chain couples TRBV10-3 to TRBJ1-5; a possible D gene is TRBD1 (6 bases). V lost 4 bases and J lost 5, with 9 bases in between. The CDR3 length is 13 residues. The V gene's germline CDR1 is ENHRY and CDR2 SYGVKD. CDR3 amino acids: CAISADRDQPQHF. CDR3 DNA sequence: TGTGCCATCAGTGCGGACAGAGATCAGCCCCAGCATTTT.

This chain links TRBV28 with TRBJ1-1, with unresolved D. Germline lookup yields CDR1 MDHEN and CDR2 SYDVKM. V lost 6 bases and J lost 5, with 7 bases in between. The CDR3 totals 11 residues. The CDR3 reads CASRSTTEAFF. CDR3 sequence (DNA): TGTGCCAGCAGGTCCACTACTGAAGCTTTCTTT. Supplemented by reference TRBV28 and TRBJ1-1, the full variable domain reads DVKVTQSSRYLVKRTGEKVFLECVQDMDHENMFWYRQDPGLGLRLIYFSYDVKMKEKGDIPEGYSVSREKKERFSLILESASTNQTSMYLCASRSTTEAFFGQGTRLTVV.

This clone has just a few counts. The CDR3 sequence is CASSQGRGTGASTEAFF. CDR3 nucleotide sequence: TGCGCCAGCAGCCAAGGTAGGGGGACAGGGGCAAGCACTGAAGCTTTCTTT. The chain has TRBV4-1 and TRBJ1-1; 10 nucleotides agree with TRBD1. This CDR3 has 17 residues. Per the germline V gene, CDR1 is MGHRA and CDR2 is YSYEKL. With 1 base clipped from V and 4 bases from J, the junction kept 9 bases outside the gene matches.

CDR3 sequence: CASSILGLGGTGELFF. The CDR3 DNA is TGTGCCAGTAGTATTCTGGGCTTAGGGGGCACCGGGGAGCTGTTTTTT. J is TRBJ2-2 and V is TRBV19; a possible D gene is TRBD1 (6 bases). The germline gives CDR1 LNHDA, CDR2 SQIVND (reference sequence). Deletions cut 3 bases from V and 4 bases from J, with 15 bases between. CDR3 length: 16 amino acids. Supplemented by reference TRBV19 and TRBJ2-2, the full variable domain reads DGGITQSPKYLFRKEGQNVTLSCEQNLNHDAMYWYRQDPGQGLRLIYYSQIVNDFQKGDIAEGYSVSREKKESFPLTVTSAQKNPTAFYLCASSILGLGGTGELFFGEGSRLTVL.

This clone is medium-sized. The rearrangement joins TRBV4-1 to TRBJ1-1; D unresolved. The ends were cut back, 3 bases at V and 8 bases at J, with 13 bases in the middle. CDR1 is MGHRA and CDR2 is YSYEKL in the germline V gene. The CDR3 runs to 13 residues. In DNA, the CDR3 is TGCGCCAGCAGCCATCTAAACCGGGAGGAAGCTTTCTTT. This translates into CASSHLNREEAFF.

The V gene is TRBV4-1, the J gene TRBJ2-4; 8 nucleotides agree with TRBD1. The germline CDR1 and CDR2 sequences are MGHRA and YSYEKL. This CDR3 has 18 residues. Germline trimming cut 3 bases from V and 0 bases from J; bases unmatched to any gene: 10. The CDR3 DNA reads as TGCGCCAGCAGCCAGGTTCCCGGGACAGGCTTAGCCAAAAACATTCAGTACTTC. Encoded protein: CASSQVPGTGLAKNIQYF.

The chain uses TRBV5-1 and TRBJ1-1; D uncertain. From germline, CDR1 is SGHRS and CDR2 YFSETQ. There are 13 residues in the CDR3. Trimming pared 0 bases from V and 3 bases from J, leaving 6 bases between. The CDR3 bases are TGCGCCAGCAGCTTGGATGGGGACACTGAAGCTTTCTTT. Protein: CASSLDGDTEAFF.

The V call is TRBV7-3, the J call TRBJ2-2; maybe TRBD2 (6 bases). The V and J ends lost 2 bases and 4 bases respectively, with 14 bases between them. CDR1 SGHTA and CDR2 FQGTGA come from the germline V gene. The CDR3 totals 16 residues. The CDR3 sequence: CASSLSLATRTGELFF. CDR3 coding DNA: TGTGCCAGCAGCTTATCACTAGCCACTCGCACCGGGGAGCTGTTTTTT.

The chain joins TRBV6-6 to TRBJ1-1, with D uncertain. Trimming pared 6 bases from V and 1 base from J, leaving 9 bases between. The V gene's germline CDR1 is MNHNY and CDR2 SVGAGI (reference sequence). The CDR3 is made up of 13 amino acids. The CDR3 loop is CASSALANTEAFF. CDR3 DNA: TGTGCCAGCAGCGCCCTAGCGAACACTGAAGCTTTCTTT.

V and J are TRBV5-4 and TRBJ1-3; 9 nucleotides line up with TRBD1. The CDR3 loop spans 15 amino acids. Germline V lookup: CDR1 SGHNT, CDR2 YYREEE (reference sequence). V was clipped by 4 bases and J by 8 bases; unmatched bases: 10. This chain's CDR3 is CASSPGQGPGDTIYF. The CDR3 DNA reads as TGTGCCAGCAGCCCTGGACAGGGGCCCGGGGACACCATATATTTT.

This chain connects TRBV7-9 to TRBJ1-1, with 8 bases matching TRBD1. J was trimmed by 5 bases and V by 5 bases; bases with no gene match: 7. The CDR3 has 14 amino acids. Looked up from germline, CDR1 is SEHNR and CDR2 is FQNEAQ (reference sequence). CDR3 in amino acids: CASSVQGARTEAFF. Here the CDR3 DNA reads TGTGCCAGCAGCGTGCAGGGGGCGCGTACTGAAGCTTTCTTT.

The chain joins TRBV7-2 to TRBJ1-2; no firm D call. CDR1 SGHTA and CDR2 FQGNSA come from the germline V gene. The CDR3 contains 13 residues. Deletions cut 0 bases from V and 6 bases from J, with 8 bases between. The CDR3 DNA follows: TGTGCCAGCAGCTTAGCAGGGTTGGATGGCTACACCTTC. This gives the protein CASSLAGLDGYTF.

The chain recombines TRBV13 with TRBJ1-3; 12 bases are a match to TRBD1. The CDR3 has 16 residues. Germline CDR1 reads PRHDT; CDR2 reads FYEKMQ (reference sequence). V trimming: 4 bases; J trimming: 3 bases; junction bases outside the gene matches: 4. The CDR3 loop is CASSSGTGGFGNTIYF. DNA for the CDR3: TGTGCCAGCAGCTCGGGGACAGGGGGCTTTGGAAACACCATATATTTT.

The chain couples TRBV7-8 to TRBJ1-5; TRBD1 might be the D (6 bases). The CDR3 has 15 residues. Germline assignment: CDR1 SGHVS and CDR2 FQNEAQ. V was shortened by 8 bases and J by 8 bases, with 22 bases between the two germline ends. The CDR3 DNA reads TGTGCCAGCCGGGGGCTAGGCGGACCTGTCAAGCCCCAGCATTTT. As protein: CASRGLGGPVKPQHF.

The chain couples TRBV7-2 to TRBJ2-7; TRBD2 might be the D (6 bases). The CDR3 is 14 amino acids. Germline assignment: CDR1 SGHTA and CDR2 FQGNSA. Deletions cut 5 bases from V and 1 base from J, with 12 bases between. CDR3 residues: CASSPTGGSYEQYF. The DNA for the CDR3 is TGTGCCAGCAGCCCCACCGGGGGTTCCTACGAGCAGTACTTC.

V is TRBV7-8 and J is TRBJ1-1, with a weak D call TRBD1 (5 bases). Germline V gene data show CDR1 as SGHVS and CDR2 as FQNEAQ. Trimming cost V 5 bases and J 1 base, with 11 bases left between them. CDR3 size: 14 residues. The CDR3 protein is CASSLGTGNTEAFF. Written as DNA, the CDR3 is TGTGCCAGCAGCCTGGGGACGGGGAACACTGAAGCTTTCTTT.

CDR3 sequence: CASSRESQGPGTEAFF. The CDR3 nucleotides read TGTGCCAGCAGCCGGGAGAGCCAGGGGCCGGGGACTGAAGCTTTCTTT. The chain uses TRBV5-4 and TRBJ1-1; maybe TRBD1 (6 bases). Between the trimmed V and J ends, which lost 4 bases and 5 bases, there was a span of 21 bases. The CDR3 is 16 amino acids. The germline V gene has CDR1 SGHNT and CDR2 YYREEE (reference sequence).